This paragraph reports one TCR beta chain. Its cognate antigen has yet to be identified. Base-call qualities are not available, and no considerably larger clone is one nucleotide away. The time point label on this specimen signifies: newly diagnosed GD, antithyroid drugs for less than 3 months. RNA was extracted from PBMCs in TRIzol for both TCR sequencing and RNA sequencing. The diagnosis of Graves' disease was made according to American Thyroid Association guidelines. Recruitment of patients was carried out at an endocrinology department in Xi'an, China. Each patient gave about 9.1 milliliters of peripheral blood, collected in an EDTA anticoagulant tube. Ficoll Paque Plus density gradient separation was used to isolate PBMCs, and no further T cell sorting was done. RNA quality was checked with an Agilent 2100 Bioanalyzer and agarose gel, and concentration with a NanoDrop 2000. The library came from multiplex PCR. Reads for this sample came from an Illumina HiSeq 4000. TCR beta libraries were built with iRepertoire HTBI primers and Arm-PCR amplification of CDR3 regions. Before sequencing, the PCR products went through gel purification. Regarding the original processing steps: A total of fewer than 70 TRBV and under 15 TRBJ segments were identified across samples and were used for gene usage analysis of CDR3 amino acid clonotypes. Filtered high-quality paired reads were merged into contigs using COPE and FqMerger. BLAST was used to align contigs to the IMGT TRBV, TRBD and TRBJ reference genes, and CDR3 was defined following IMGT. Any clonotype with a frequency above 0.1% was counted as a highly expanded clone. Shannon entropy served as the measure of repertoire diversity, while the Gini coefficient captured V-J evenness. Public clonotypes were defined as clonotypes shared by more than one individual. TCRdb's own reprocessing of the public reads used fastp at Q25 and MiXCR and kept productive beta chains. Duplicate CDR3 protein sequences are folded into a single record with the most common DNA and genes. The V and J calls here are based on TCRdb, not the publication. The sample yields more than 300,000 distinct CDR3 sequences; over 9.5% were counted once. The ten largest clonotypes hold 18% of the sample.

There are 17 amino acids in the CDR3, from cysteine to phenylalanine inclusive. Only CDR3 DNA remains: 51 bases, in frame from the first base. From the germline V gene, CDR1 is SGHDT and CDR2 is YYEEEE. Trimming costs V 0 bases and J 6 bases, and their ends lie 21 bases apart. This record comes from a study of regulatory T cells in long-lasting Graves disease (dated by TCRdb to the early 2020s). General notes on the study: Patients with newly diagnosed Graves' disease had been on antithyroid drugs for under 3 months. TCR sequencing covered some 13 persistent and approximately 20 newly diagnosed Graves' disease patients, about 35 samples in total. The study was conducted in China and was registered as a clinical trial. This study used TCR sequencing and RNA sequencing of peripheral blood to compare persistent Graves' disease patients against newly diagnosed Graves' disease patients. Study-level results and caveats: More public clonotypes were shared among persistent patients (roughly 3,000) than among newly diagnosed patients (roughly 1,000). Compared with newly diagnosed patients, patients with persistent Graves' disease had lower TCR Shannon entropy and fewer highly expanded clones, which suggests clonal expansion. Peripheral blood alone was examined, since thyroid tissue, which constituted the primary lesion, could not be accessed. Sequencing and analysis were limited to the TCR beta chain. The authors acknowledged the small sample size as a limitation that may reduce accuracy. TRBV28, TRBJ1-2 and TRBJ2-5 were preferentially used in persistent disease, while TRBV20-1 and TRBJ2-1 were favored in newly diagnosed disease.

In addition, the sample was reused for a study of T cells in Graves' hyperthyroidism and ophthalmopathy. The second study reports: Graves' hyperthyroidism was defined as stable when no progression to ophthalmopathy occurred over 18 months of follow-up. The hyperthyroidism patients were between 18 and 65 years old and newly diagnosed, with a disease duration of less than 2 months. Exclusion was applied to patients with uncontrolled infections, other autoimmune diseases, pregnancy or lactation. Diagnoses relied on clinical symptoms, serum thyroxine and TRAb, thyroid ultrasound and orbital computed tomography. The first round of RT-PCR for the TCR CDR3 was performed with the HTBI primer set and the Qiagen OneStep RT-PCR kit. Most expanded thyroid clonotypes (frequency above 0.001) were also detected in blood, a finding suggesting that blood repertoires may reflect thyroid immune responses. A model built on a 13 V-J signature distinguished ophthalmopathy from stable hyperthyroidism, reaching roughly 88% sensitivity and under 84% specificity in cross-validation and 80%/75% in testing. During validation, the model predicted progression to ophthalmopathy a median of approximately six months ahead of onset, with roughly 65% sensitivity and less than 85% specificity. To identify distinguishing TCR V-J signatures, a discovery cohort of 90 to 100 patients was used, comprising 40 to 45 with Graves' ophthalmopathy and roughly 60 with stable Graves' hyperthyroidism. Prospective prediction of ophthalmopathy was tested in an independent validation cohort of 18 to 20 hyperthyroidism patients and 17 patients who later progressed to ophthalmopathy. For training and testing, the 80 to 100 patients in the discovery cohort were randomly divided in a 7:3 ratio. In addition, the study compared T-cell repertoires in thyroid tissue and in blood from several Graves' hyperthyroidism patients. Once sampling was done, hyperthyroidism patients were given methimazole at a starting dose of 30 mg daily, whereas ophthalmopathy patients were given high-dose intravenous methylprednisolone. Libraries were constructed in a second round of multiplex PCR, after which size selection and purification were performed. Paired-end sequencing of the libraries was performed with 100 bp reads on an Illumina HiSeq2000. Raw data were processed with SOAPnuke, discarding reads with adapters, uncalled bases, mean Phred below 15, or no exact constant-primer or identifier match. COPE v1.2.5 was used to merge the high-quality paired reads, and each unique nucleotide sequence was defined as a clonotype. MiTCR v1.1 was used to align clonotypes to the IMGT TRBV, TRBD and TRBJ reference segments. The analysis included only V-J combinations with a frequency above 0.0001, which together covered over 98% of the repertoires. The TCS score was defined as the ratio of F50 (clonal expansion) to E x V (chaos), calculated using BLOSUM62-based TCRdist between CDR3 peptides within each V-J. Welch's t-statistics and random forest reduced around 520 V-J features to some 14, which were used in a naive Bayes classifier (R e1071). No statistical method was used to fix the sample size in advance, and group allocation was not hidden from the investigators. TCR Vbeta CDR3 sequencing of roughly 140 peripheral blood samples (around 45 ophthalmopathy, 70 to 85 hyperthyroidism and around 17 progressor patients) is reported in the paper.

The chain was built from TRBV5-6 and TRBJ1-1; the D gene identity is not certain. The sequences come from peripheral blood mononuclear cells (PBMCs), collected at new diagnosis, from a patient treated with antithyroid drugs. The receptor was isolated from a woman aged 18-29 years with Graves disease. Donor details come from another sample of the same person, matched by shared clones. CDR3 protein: CASSLGGSRLFFAEAFF. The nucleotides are TGTGCCAGCAGCTTGGGTGGGTCGCGGTTGTTTTTCGCTGAAGCTTTCTTT. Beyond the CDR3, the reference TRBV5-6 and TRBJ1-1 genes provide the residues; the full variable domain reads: DAGVTQSPTHLIKTRGQQVTLRCSPKSGHDTVSWYQQALGQGPQFIFQYYEEEERQRGNFPDRFSGHQFPNYSSELNVNALLLGDSALYLCASSLGGSRLFFAEAFFGQGTRLTVV.